A single sample is the source of the 26 T cell receptor beta chains below, sequenced in a study of blood T cell repertoires in COVID-19. Repertoires were generated with immunoSEQ multiplex PCR, while TCRdb's copy carries only in-frame clones and drops some. The sample holds about 43,000 clones, roughly 90% seen once. The sequenced sample was peripheral blood. These receptors originate from a man between 60 and 75 years old with active COVID-19.

The rearrangement uses TRBV11-2 and TRBJ2-3; unclear D gene. V was clipped by 5 bases and J by 0 bases, with 15 bases between them. This CDR3 comprises 16 residues. Germline values: CDR1 SGHAT, CDR2 FQNNGV. The CDR3 loop is CASSRLAGTSTDTQYF. The CDR3 bases are TGTGCCAGCAGCCGTTTAGCCGGAACTAGCACAGATACGCAGTATTTT. Full variable domain (missing parts from reference TRBV11-2 and TRBJ2-3): EAGVAQSPRYKIIEKRQSVAFWCNPISGHATLYWYQQILGQGPKLLIQFQNNGVVDDSQLPKDRFSAERLKGVDSTLKIQPAKLEDSAVYLCASSRLAGTSTDTQYFGPGTRLTVL.

The chain uses TRBV4-3 and TRBJ2-5; 9 bases map to TRBD2. Germline V gene sequence: CDR1 LGHNA, CDR2 YSLEER. J lost 4 bases, V lost 4 bases, and 7 bases had no gene match. CDR3 length: 15 residues. The CDR3 here is CASSLRTSDRETQYF. The CDR3 coding sequence is TGCGCCAGCAGCCTCCGGACTAGCGATCGAGAGACCCAGTACTTC.

The rearrangement links TRBV20-1 to TRBJ2-5; TRBD2 agrees at 9 bases. The ends lost 3 bases at V and 4 bases at J; junction bases unmatched: 9. The CDR3 runs to 15 residues. Germline-derived CDR1 and CDR2 are DFQATT and SNEGSKA (reference sequence). CDR3 DNA sequence: TGCAGTGCTAGTCTAGCGGGAACGGTGGGAGAGACCCAGTACTTC. This encodes CSASLAGTVGETQYF.

The gene calls are TRBV9 and TRBJ2-5; 14 bases map to TRBD2. CDR1 is SGDLS, CDR2 YYNGEE, per germline. After removal of 2 bases from V and 4 bases from J, the junction contained 4 bases not matched to a gene. The CDR3 contains 16 residues. The CDR3 nucleotides are TGTGCCAGCAGCGTCCGACTAGCGGGAGGGCGAGAGACCCAGTACTTC. Protein product: CASSVRLAGGRETQYF.

This rearrangement joins TRBV7-2 to TRBJ1-5; 7 nucleotides match TRBD1. Germline values: CDR1 SGHTA, CDR2 FQGNSA. The V gene end was trimmed by 5 bases and the J gene end by 1 base; junction bases not matched to a gene: 5. The CDR3 is 15 amino acids. This chain's CDR3 is CASSQVGQSNQPQHF. CDR3 DNA sequence: TGTGCCAGCAGCCAGGTGGGACAGAGCAATCAGCCCCAGCATTTT.

This sequence joins TRBV3-1 (or the pseudogene TRBV3-2) and TRBJ1-1; the D is unclear. CDR1 and CDR2 (germline): LGHDT, YNNKEL (reference sequence). V lost 1 base to trimming and J lost 4 bases, with 13 bases between them. The CDR3 has 15 amino acids. The CDR3 loop is CASSQGLQPITEAFF. In DNA form, the CDR3 reads TGTGCCAGCAGCCAAGGGTTACAGCCGATCACTGAAGCTTTCTTT.

This chain joins TRBV5-1 and TRBJ1-2; D not resolved. CDR3 length: 14 residues. Germline V gene data show CDR1 as SGHRS and CDR2 as YFSETQ. V was pared by 0 bases and J by 10 bases, with 16 bases between. Written as DNA, the CDR3 is TGCGCCAGCAGCTTGGTCGCCAGCGCCTCCGACTACACCTTC. Translated: CASSLVASASDYTF.

This clone occurred once. This chain uses TRBV7-3 with TRBJ1-1, with 8 bases lining up with TRBD1. Trimming removed 5 bases from V and 3 bases from J; junction bases left unmatched: 5. The CDR3 has 14 residues. Germline loops: CDR1 SGHTA, CDR2 FQGTGA. The CDR3 DNA is TGTGCCAGCAGCCCTCGACAGGGGTACACTGAAGCTTTCTTT. This encodes CASSPRQGYTEAFF. Based on the CDR3 plus reference TRBV7-3 and TRBJ1-1, the full variable domain is GAGVSQTPSNKVTEKGKYVELRCDPISGHTALYWYRQSLGQGPEFLIYFQGTGAADDSGLPNDRFFAVRPEGSVSTLKIQRTERGDSAVYLCASSPRQGYTEAFFGQGTRLTVV.

CDR3 amino acids: CASSESRGRGNQPQHF. In DNA, the CDR3 is TGTGCCAGCAGTGAAAGCAGGGGTAGGGGCAATCAGCCCCAGCATTTT. The chain is built from TRBV6-1 and TRBJ1-5; perhaps TRBD1 as D (6 bases). The CDR3 loop spans 16 amino acids. V lost 2 bases to trimming and J lost 2 bases, with 13 bases between them. Germline V gene lookup returns CDR1 MNHNS and CDR2 SASEGT.

The chain joins TRBV5-5 to TRBJ2-2; 7 bases line up with TRBD1. Germline V gene sequence: CDR1 SGHKS, CDR2 YYEKEE (reference sequence). CDR3 length equals 15 residues. V gave up 4 bases and J gave up 5 bases; unmatched junction bases: 8. This chain's CDR3 is CASSPGQLVTGELFF. In DNA form, the CDR3 reads TGTGCCAGCAGCCCGGGACAGTTGGTAACCGGGGAGCTGTTTTTT.

J is TRBJ1-2 and V is TRBV4-3; no firm D call. CDR3 size: 13 residues. Germline CDR1 and CDR2: LGHNA and YSLEER. Trimming stripped 0 bases from V and 4 bases from J, with 6 bases between. The CDR3 sequence is CASSQETGYGYTF. The DNA of the CDR3 is TGCGCCAGCAGCCAAGAAACCGGCTATGGCTACACCTTC.

In its sample, this clone was seen a few times. V usage is TRBV2 and J usage is TRBJ2-1; tentative D call: TRBD2 (5 bases). This CDR3 is 11 amino acids long. Germline values: CDR1 SNHLY, CDR2 FYNNEI. With 6 bases removed from V and 5 bases from J, the gap between germline ends came to 5 bases. This CDR3 is CASRLDNEQFF. The CDR3, as DNA: TGTGCCAGCAGACTAGACAATGAGCAGTTCTTC. Full variable domain (remainder filled in from reference TRBV2 and TRBJ2-1): EPEVTQTPSHQVTQMGQEVILRCVPISNHLYFYWYRQILGQKVEFLVSFYNNEISEKSEIFDDQFSVERPDGSNFTLKIRSTKLEDSAMYFCASRLDNEQFFGPGTRLTVL.

This clone was counted once. V usage is TRBV9 and J usage is TRBJ2-3, with 8 bases lining up with TRBD2. CDR1 and CDR2 from the germline V gene are SGDLS and YYNGEE. CDR3 length equals 16 residues. Trimming took 1 base from V and 5 from J; bases not matched to a gene: 9. The CDR3 is CASSVLQAGGGDTQYF. CDR3 coding DNA: TGTGCCAGCAGCGTATTACAGGCGGGAGGAGGAGATACGCAGTATTTT.

This chain uses TRBV10-3 with TRBJ1-5, with 8 positions matching TRBD1. Germline V gives CDR1 ENHRY, CDR2 SYGVKD. The V and J ends lost 6 bases and 4 bases, in that order; junction bases with no gene match: 5. This CDR3 region has 14 residues. CDR3 in DNA: TGTGCCATCAGCGAGGACAGGGAGAATCAGCCCCAGCATTTT. This codes for CAISEDRENQPQHF.

Turning to this clone: This specimen includes other DNA sequences encoding the same CDR3. This chain connects TRBV28 to TRBJ2-1, with D possibly matching TRBD2 (6 bases). The V gene's germline CDR1 is MDHEN and CDR2 SYDVKM. CDR3 length: 12 residues. V was trimmed by 3 bases and J by 8 bases, leaving 8 bases between them. In DNA, the CDR3 is TGTGCCAGCAGTTTGGGCGGGGATGAGCAGTTCTTC. Translation: CASSLGGDEQFF.

The chain joins TRBV7-9 to TRBJ1-2, with 12 bases matching TRBD1. This CDR3 contains 15 residues. Losses at the gene ends were 1 base for V and 7 bases for J; bases not matched to a gene: 4. CDR1 SEHNR and CDR2 FQNEAQ come from the germline V gene (reference sequence). The CDR3 protein is CASSLGDRGPAGYTF. CDR3 DNA: TGTGCCAGCAGCTTAGGGGACAGGGGGCCGGCTGGCTACACCTTC.

The chain employs TRBV5-1 and TRBJ2-5; TRBD2 matches 13 bases. The CDR3 has 16 amino acids. The germline V gene encodes CDR1 SGHRS and CDR2 YFSETQ. V dropped 3 bases and J dropped 5; count of bases not matched to a gene: 7. CDR3 DNA sequence: TGCGCCAGCAGCTCACTAGCGGGAGGGCGAGAGGAGACCCAGTACTTC. Translation: CASSSLAGGREETQYF.

V and J are TRBV15 and TRBJ1-6; 8 nucleotides line up with TRBD1. The germline V gene encodes CDR1 LNHNV and CDR2 YYDKDF (reference sequence). The CDR3 spans 16 residues. V lost 0 bases, J lost 8 bases, and 6 bases stayed unmatched. The CDR3 nucleotides read TGTGCCACCAGCAGAGAAGGAGACAGGGGATATTCACCCCTCCACTTT. This gives the protein CATSREGDRGYSPLHF. Using reference TRBV15 and TRBJ1-6 for the parts outside the CDR3, the full variable domain is DAMVIQNPRYQVTQFGKPVTLSCSQTLNHNVMYWYQQKSSQAPKLLFHYYDKDFNNEADTPDNFQSRRPNTSFCFLDIRSPGLGDTAMYLCATSREGDRGYSPLHFGNGTRLTVT.

The J gene is TRBJ2-7, the V gene TRBV19; maybe TRBD1 (5 bases). Deletions cut 3 bases from V and 5 bases from J, with 20 bases between. Germline V lookup: CDR1 LNHDA, CDR2 SQIVND (reference sequence). This CDR3 region has 16 residues. CDR3: CASSISRGDGPDEQYF. The DNA of the CDR3 is TGTGCCAGTAGTATTAGTAGGGGCGATGGACCGGACGAGCAGTACTTC.

The chain carries TRBV28 and TRBJ2-7; 9 positions agree with TRBD2. The CDR3 sequence is 18 residues long. The ends lost 0 bases at V and 3 bases at J; junction bases unmatched: 12. Germline assignment: CDR1 MDHEN and CDR2 SYDVKM. The CDR3 DNA follows: TGTGCCAGCAGTTTATGGACCCCTGAGCGGGGGGCCCTCTACGAGCAGTACTTC. It yields the protein CASSLWTPERGALYEQYF.

This chain links TRBV9 with TRBJ2-7; D gene unclear. V lost 0 bases to trimming and J lost 1 base, with 8 bases between them. Per germline, CDR1 SGDLS and CDR2 YYNGEE. The CDR3 is made up of 14 amino acids. The CDR3 bases are TGTGCCAGCAGCGTAGCTGACACTTCCTACGAGCAGTACTTC. Translated: CASSVADTSYEQYF.

V gene TRBV6-6 combines with J gene TRBJ2-7; tentatively, D is TRBD2 (6 bases). The CDR3 runs to 12 residues. Germline V gene data show CDR1 as MNHNY and CDR2 as SVGAGI (reference sequence). The V gene lost 5 bases and the J gene lost 4 bases, with 9 bases spanning the gap. As DNA, the CDR3 is TGTGCCAGCAGTGGAGCGGGTTACGAGCAGTACTTC. Encoded protein: CASSGAGYEQYF.

The chain couples TRBV6-5 to TRBJ2-1; D might be TRBD2 (6 bases). Trimming stripped 10 bases from V and 0 bases from J, with 13 bases between. The CDR3 sequence is 14 residues long. CDR1 is MNHEY, CDR2 SVGAGI, per germline. For the CDR3, the DNA is TGTGCCATCCGGGCGGGATCCTCCTACAATGAGCAGTTCTTC. Its protein product is CAIRAGSSYNEQFF.

The V gene is TRBV4-1, the J gene TRBJ2-1; 8 bases agree with TRBD1. The CDR3 spans 15 residues. The V gene's germline CDR1 is MGHRA and CDR2 YSYEKL. J was trimmed by 2 bases and V by 1 base; bases with no gene match: 1. The chain's CDR3 is CASSQGQGTYNEQFF. The CDR3 region has the DNA TGCGCCAGCAGCCAAGGACAGGGGACCTACAATGAGCAGTTCTTC.

The V gene is TRBV3-1 (or the pseudogene TRBV3-2), the J gene TRBJ2-5, with TRBD2 identical over 11 bases. The CDR3 has 16 residues. Germline V CDR1 and CDR2: LGHDT, YNNKEL (reference sequence). The V gene end was trimmed by 2 bases and the J gene end by 4 bases; junction bases not matched to a gene: 6. The CDR3 nucleotides read TGTGCCAGCAGCCAAACACTCCTAGCGGGGGGAGAGACCCAGTACTTC. Its translation: CASSQTLLAGGETQYF.

The rearrangement joins TRBV7-3 to TRBJ2-2; 7 bases map to TRBD2. The ends lost 5 bases at V and 6 bases at J; junction bases unmatched: 21. CDR1 is SGHTA, CDR2 FQGTGA, per germline. This CDR3 region has 19 residues. The CDR3 DNA follows: TGTGCCAGCAGCCGTCGGGAGGTTTACCAAGGGTTGTGGGCCGGGGAGCTGTTTTTT. The encoded protein is CASSRREVYQGLWAGELFF.